This TCR beta chain was obtained from a study of blood T cell repertoires in COVID-19. Method: immunoSEQ multiplex PCR; TCRdb's copy keeps in-frame clones and lacks some. The repertoire has 320,000 or so clones, approximately 88% of them found once; the top ten carry 4.5% to 5.5%. The CDR3 runs 15 residues. Trimming left V 6 bases short and J 2 bases short, with 12 bases between. The germline V gene has CDR1 SGDLS and CDR2 YYNGEE. The gene calls are TRBV9 and TRBJ2-6; D perhaps matches TRBD1 (6 bases). The sample consisted of PBMCs or T cells enriched from blood (not recorded which). The receptor was isolated from a man in his 60s who had recovered from COVID-19. The DNA for the CDR3 is TGTGCCAGCACCAACAGGGTCGCTGGGGCCAACGTCCTGACTTTC. This sequence encodes CASTNRVAGANVLTF.